Included here is one T cell receptor beta chain sequence, with context. The data were obtained in a study of blood T cell repertoires in COVID-19. On the study more broadly: The United States, Italy and Spain supplied acute and convalescent COVID-19 samples. PBMCs, B-cell-depleted T cells, or T cells were the source of the cDNA or gDNA that made up the material.

In the original analysis: Amplified reference gene primers provided the basis for estimating nucleated cell counts. Data came from immunoSEQ multiplex PCR; TCRdb stores just in-frame clones and leaves some out. V and J calls and clone size are those listed in that table; D and trimming were worked out from the DNA. The sample includes more than 200,000 clones, under 85% of them seen just once. The CDR3 sequence is 15 residues long. Germline loops: CDR1 MGHRA, CDR2 YSYEKL. The V and J ends lost 1 base and 2 bases, in that order; junction bases with no gene match: 4. This receptor was obtained from a woman aged 40 to 55 with active or convalescent COVID-19. The sequencing sample was made of peripheral blood. This rearrangement joins TRBV4-1 to TRBJ1-1, with 7 positions matching TRBD1. The CDR3, as DNA: TGCGCCAGCAGCCAAGCCCAGGGGGTTAACACTGAAGCTTTCTTT. Translating it yields CASSQAQGVNTEAFF.